This T cell receptor (beta chain) stems from a study of blood T cells in healthy people across ages. CDR3 size: 13 residues. Germline loops: CDR1 MGHRA, CDR2 YSYEKL. Trimming stripped 7 bases from V and 8 bases from J, with 12 bases between. Only a few counts were recorded for this clonotype. Antigen: not known. General study findings and limits: A strong correlation was found between TCR beta diversity and the percentage of naive T cells.

A second about 7 to 11 cycle PCR used barcoded and J-beta primers. MiXCR, run by TCRdb on the 5' RACE reads, gives a single entry per CDR3 protein. The sample includes over a million distinct CDR3 sequences, around 39% seen only once; the top ten take 7.9%. This chain uses TRBV4-1 with TRBJ1-6; D may be TRBD1 (6 bases). The source is a young woman in good health. Sequenced: blood. CDR3 sequence reads: CASTREGDSPLHF. The CDR3 nucleotides read TGCGCCAGCACCAGGGAGGGGGATTCACCCCTCCACTTT.